This record looks at one TCR beta chain sequence and its context. Per the germline V gene, CDR1 is MNHNY and CDR2 is SVGAGI (reference sequence). The CDR3 extends over 14 amino acids. V was shortened by 3 bases and J by 0 bases, with 7 bases between the two germline ends. This record comes from a study of control samples from healthy donors and cancer patients. Assay: immunoSEQ multiplex PCR; the TCRdb copy retains only in-frame clones and omits some. The data show about 160,000 clones, with 70% to 90% seen just once and about 11% held by the top ten. Sequenced material: blood. The chain couples TRBV6-6 to TRBJ2-3; D not certain. The TCR originated in a man aged 25-40 years in good health. CDR3 nucleotide sequence: TGTGCCAGCAGTTATGACGACAGCACAGATACGCAGTATTTT. It specifies CASSYDDSTDTQYF.